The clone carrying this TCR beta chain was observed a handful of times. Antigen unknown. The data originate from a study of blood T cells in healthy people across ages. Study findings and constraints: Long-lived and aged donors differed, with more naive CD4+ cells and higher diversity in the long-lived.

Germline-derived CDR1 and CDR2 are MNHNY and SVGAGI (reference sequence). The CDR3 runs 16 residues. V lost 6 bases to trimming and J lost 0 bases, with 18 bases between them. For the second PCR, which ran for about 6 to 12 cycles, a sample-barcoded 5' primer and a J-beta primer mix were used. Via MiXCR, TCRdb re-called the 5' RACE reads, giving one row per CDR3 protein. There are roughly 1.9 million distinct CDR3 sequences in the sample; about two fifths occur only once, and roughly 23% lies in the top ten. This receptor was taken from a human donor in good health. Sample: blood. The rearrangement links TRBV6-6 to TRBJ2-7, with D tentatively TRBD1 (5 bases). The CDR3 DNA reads TGTGCCAGCAGCTCCGACAGTTTCCTATCCTCCTACGAGCAGTACTTC. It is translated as CASSSDSFLSSYEQYF.